One sample yielded the 22 T cell receptor beta chains listed below, sequenced in a study of T cells expressing NK-cell markers. TCRdb reprocessed the 5' RACE reads; each CDR3 protein has one entry and no DNA is given. The sample totals 250,000 or so distinct CDR3 sequences. The source material was blood T cells: a sorted CD56 or NKG2C T cell subset, CD4+ or CD8+ T cells, or bulk PBMC T cells (not recorded which). All receptors come from a woman between 18 and 75 years old in good health.

V and J are TRBV5-4 and TRBJ2-6; checking the TCRdb D call of TRBD2 is not possible without DNA. The CDR3 contains 19 residues. The germline V gene has CDR1 SGHNT and CDR2 YYREEE (reference sequence). The CDR3 region is CASSLELAGGPWWANVLTF.

The rearrangement uses TRBV4-3 and TRBJ2-3. This CDR3 is built from 15 residues. Germline loops: CDR1 LGHNA, CDR2 YSLEER. CDR3 loop: CASSQTPALTDTQYF.

The chain is built from TRBV25-1 and TRBJ2-1; TCRdb's D call of TRBD2 is untestable without DNA. Germline loops: CDR1 MGHDK, CDR2 SYGVNS. CDR3 length: 14 residues. CDR3 region: CASEPSHGQDEQFF.

This rearrangement joins TRBV29-1 to TRBJ1-1. In germline, CDR1 is SQVTM, CDR2 ANQGSEA. This CDR3 region has 14 residues. The CDR3 is CSVVGRPLVGEAFF.

V is TRBV12-3 or TRBV12-4 and J is TRBJ2-1; TCRdb's assignment of TRBD2 cannot be checked, as there is no DNA. The CDR3 spans 14 residues. CDR3: CASSLGLASHEQFF.

V and J are TRBV5-1 and TRBJ2-1. The CDR3 has 14 amino acids. The germline V gene encodes CDR1 SGHRS and CDR2 YFSETQ. The CDR3 sequence is CASTWGNSYNEQFF.

The chain employs TRBV4-2 and TRBJ2-5. Germline CDR1 LGHNA, CDR2 YNFKEQ. This CDR3 region has 14 residues. The CDR3 sequence: CASSQDLRKETQYF.

The CDR3 here is CASSYLSGGSQETQYF. J is TRBJ2-5 and V is TRBV6-2 or TRBV6-3; with no DNA, the TCRdb D assignment of TRBD2 cannot be verified. Germline V gene lookup returns CDR1 MNHEY and CDR2 SVGEGT. This CDR3 has 16 residues.

The V call is TRBV12-3 or TRBV12-4, the J call TRBJ1-3; TCRdb outputs TRBD1, but without DNA this stays unchecked. This CDR3 is built from 16 residues. The CDR3 sequence is CASSRQDRLSGNTIYF.

The J gene is TRBJ2-1, the V gene TRBV11-1; TCRdb indicates TRBD1, and absent DNA this call remains unverified. This CDR3 comprises 14 residues. Germline loops: CDR1 SGHAT, CDR2 FQDESV (reference sequence). The CDR3 sequence: CASNSGGSFAEQFF.

This chain joins TRBV6-6 and TRBJ1-2; TCRdb's D call of TRBD1 is untestable without DNA. Germline loops: CDR1 MNHNY, CDR2 SVGAGI (reference sequence). The CDR3 is 12 residues long. CDR3 protein: CATSGGGYGYTF.

The chain links TRBV2 to TRBJ2-1; checking the TCRdb D call of TRBD1 is not possible without DNA. Per germline, CDR1 SNHLY and CDR2 FYNNEI. CDR3 length: 15 residues. The CDR3 reads CASSDHRGGHNEQFF.

V and J are TRBV18 and TRBJ1-2; checking the TCRdb D call of TRBD1 is not possible without DNA. Germline loops: CDR1 KGHSH, CDR2 LQKENI. CDR3 size: 13 residues. This chain's CDR3 is CASSPSTGPGYTF. The full variable domain, completed using reference TRBV18 and TRBJ1-2, is NAGVMQNPRHLVRRRGQEARLRCSPMKGHSHVYWYRQLPEEGLKFMVYLQKENIIDESGMPKERFSAEFPKEGPSILRIQQVVRGDSAAYFCASSPSTGPGYTFGSGTRLTVV.

This chain links TRBV20-1 with TRBJ2-1; TCRdb's D call of TRBD2 is untestable without DNA. The CDR3 is 13 amino acids. The V gene's germline CDR1 is DFQATT and CDR2 SNEGSKA (reference sequence). The CDR3 sequence: CSAAGAGYNEQFF.

This sequence joins TRBV20-1 and TRBJ2-3; the D gene TCRdb calls, TRBD2, cannot be checked with no DNA. The germline V gene encodes CDR1 DFQATT and CDR2 SNEGSKA (reference sequence). This CDR3 region has 14 residues. The CDR3 protein is CSASGRVGTDTQYF.

The chain's CDR3 is CASSIRGDGELFF. This chain links TRBV19 with TRBJ2-2; TCRdb's D call, TRBD1, is unchecked because there is no DNA. CDR1 is LNHDA and CDR2 is SQIVND in the germline V gene (reference sequence). The CDR3 has 13 residues.

The rearrangement links TRBV5-1 to TRBJ2-1; the D call from TCRdb, TRBD2, cannot be confirmed without DNA. Germline CDR1 is SGHRS and CDR2 is YFSETQ. This CDR3 has 14 residues. This CDR3 is CASSGGLAGGEQFF.

The J gene is TRBJ2-3, the V gene TRBV5-6; TCRdb outputs TRBD1, but without DNA this stays unchecked. The CDR3 consists of 15 residues. From germline, CDR1 is SGHDT and CDR2 YYEEEE. CDR3 residues: CASSLAPGSTDTQYF. Drawing the rest from reference TRBV5-6 and TRBJ2-3, the complete variable domain is DAGVTQSPTHLIKTRGQQVTLRCSPKSGHDTVSWYQQALGQGPQFIFQYYEEEERQRGNFPDRFSGHQFPNYSSELNVNALLLGDSALYLCASSLAPGSTDTQYFGPGTRLTVL.

The chain couples TRBV5-1 to TRBJ2-5; without DNA, the TCRdb call of TRBD2 cannot be checked. The germline V gene encodes CDR1 SGHRS and CDR2 YFSETQ. There are 13 residues in the CDR3. CDR3 loop: CASSLSSGETQYF.

V gene TRBV20-1 combines with J gene TRBJ2-1. The CDR3 runs 12 residues. Germline loops: CDR1 DFQATT, CDR2 SNEGSKA (reference sequence). The CDR3 protein is CSAQPKYNEQFF.

J is TRBJ1-5 and V is TRBV12-5. Germline V gene data show CDR1 as LGHNT and CDR2 as FRNRAP. The CDR3 has 13 residues. Here the CDR3 reads CASGFIENQPQHF.

The rearrangement uses TRBV12-3 or TRBV12-4 and TRBJ2-1; absent DNA, TCRdb's TRBD1 call cannot be checked. The CDR3 loop spans 14 amino acids. The CDR3 is CASRRLGHGDEQFF.